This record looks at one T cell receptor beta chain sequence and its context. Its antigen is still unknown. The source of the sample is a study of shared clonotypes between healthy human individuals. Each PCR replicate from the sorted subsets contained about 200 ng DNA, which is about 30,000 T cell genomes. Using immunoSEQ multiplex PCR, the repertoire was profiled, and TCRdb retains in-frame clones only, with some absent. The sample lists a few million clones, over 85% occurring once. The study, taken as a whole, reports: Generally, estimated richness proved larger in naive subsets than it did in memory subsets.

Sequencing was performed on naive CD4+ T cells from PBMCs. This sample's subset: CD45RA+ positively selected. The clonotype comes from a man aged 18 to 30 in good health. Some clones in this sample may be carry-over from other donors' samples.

The CDR3 reads CASSHPRRGLADPSDTQYF. The CDR3 DNA sequence: TGTGCCAGCAGCCATCCACGCCGAGGACTAGCGGATCCCTCAGATACGCAGTATTTT. This rearrangement joins TRBV4-2 to TRBJ2-3; 10 positions match TRBD2. Per germline, CDR1 LGHNA and CDR2 YNFKEQ. The V and J ends lost 3 bases and 4 bases, in that order; junction bases with no gene match: 16. This CDR3 is built from 19 residues.